This T cell receptor (beta chain) was captured in a study of T-cell reconstitution after alpha-beta-depleted transplantation in children. This clonotype has more than one count but fewer than ten. The CDR3 runs 16 residues. The V end lost 6 bases, the J end lost 0 bases, and 17 bases lay between the germline ends. CDR1 and CDR2 (germline): KGHSH, LQKENI. As it was prepared, the TCRbeta library received unique molecular identifiers. TCRdb re-analysed the PCR reads in MiXCR, keeping a single row per CDR3 protein. The sample includes 250,000 to 300,000 distinct CDR3 sequences, about a tenth of them seen just once.

The sequence was collected from a human donor who donated a stem cell graft to a child with SCID. Material: PBMCs from the stem cell graft donor, obtained from the stem cell graft. V usage is TRBV18 and J usage is TRBJ1-1; no reliable D call. CDR3 region: CASSKLGGSVNTEAFF. The CDR3 coding sequence is TGTGCCAGCTCTAAACTTGGAGGGAGTGTGAACACTGAAGCTTTCTTT.